The entry that follows covers one TCR beta chain sequence. Its specificity is not known. Produced via immunoSEQ multiplex PCR; TCRdb's table is partial and in-frame only. The sample lists 40,000 to 45,000 clones, nearly 95% occurring once. The data belong to a study of T cells in tuberculosis. Study-wide results and caveats: The TCR-beta difference was not significant; alpha differences partly reflected length. A GMM-specific repertoire classifier reached roughly 90% accuracy, AUROC 0.90. Active tuberculosis alpha repertoires lay closer to GMM-specific TCRs than controls'.

With 8 bases clipped from V and 0 bases from J, the junction kept 4 bases outside the gene matches. The germline V gene encodes CDR1 MNHEY and CDR2 SVGAGI. This CDR3 comprises 13 residues. The chain is built from TRBV6-5 and TRBJ2-7; the match to TRBD2 covers 7 bases. The sequence derives from a donor between 5 and 29 years old with latent tuberculosis or without tuberculosis infection. The sample was PBMCs. CDR3 coding DNA: TGTGCCAGCGGGACTACGAGCTCCTACGAGCAGTACTTC. Its translation: CASGTTSSYEQYF.